This TCR beta chain was obtained from a study of regulatory T cells in long-lasting Graves disease. Arm-PCR with iRepertoire HTBI primers amplified the CDR3 regions for these TCR beta libraries. TCRdb re-analysed the multiplex PCR reads in MiXCR, keeping a single row per CDR3 protein. The sample shows 450,000 to 500,000 distinct CDR3 sequences, roughly 16% of them seen only once. Stated time point: newly diagnosed GD, antithyroid drugs for less than 3 months. PBMC-extracted RNA yielded the TCR library. CDR3 length equals 17 residues. Per the germline V gene, CDR1 is SGDLS and CDR2 is YYNGEE. V shed 4 bases, J shed 3 bases, and the junction held 11 bases outside the gene matches. This sample was also put to use in a study of T cells in Graves' hyperthyroidism and ophthalmopathy. That paper states: Participants, patients aged 18 to 65, had newly diagnosed hyperthyroidism with a duration under 2 months. During a first-round RT-PCR of the TCR CDR3, the HTBI primer set was used.

V is TRBV9 and J is TRBJ2-7; 12 positions agree with TRBD1. The source of this sequence is a man aged 35-49 years with Graves disease. This specimen was peripheral blood mononuclear cells (PBMCs), taken at new diagnosis, from a patient treated with antithyroid drugs. DNA of the CDR3: TGTGCCAGCAGCTTGGGGGACAGGGGGCCCCCCTACTACGAGCAGTACTTC. Translated: CASSLGDRGPPYYEQYF. Using reference TRBV9 and TRBJ2-7 for the parts outside the CDR3, the full variable domain is DSGVTQTPKHLITATGQRVTLRCSPRSGDLSVYWYQQSLDQGLQFLIQYYNGEERAKGNILERFSAQQFPDLHSELNLSSLELGDSALYFCASSLGDRGPPYYEQYFGPGTRLTVT.